One and the same sample provided the 3 T cell receptor beta chains below, sequenced in a study of beta chain features in type 1 diabetes. Findings of the study overall: All four CD4+ subsets of Type 1 diabetes patients contained TCRB CDR3s that were moderately but significantly shorter.

These receptors' antigens are unknown. Expressed TCRB transcripts were sequenced because the entire RNA isolate underwent reverse transcription. Sequencing used immunoSEQ multiplex PCR; TCRdb keeps in-frame clones, though not all of them. The repertoire holds a few hundred thousand clones, with approximately 13% as singletons. What was sequenced was naive CD4+ T cells from blood. These receptors originate from a woman younger than 30 with type 1 diabetes.

This clone was counted between two and nine times. The rearrangement uses TRBV27 and TRBJ1-1; D not certain. The CDR3 sequence is 13 residues long. From germline, CDR1 is MNHEY and CDR2 SMNVEV (reference sequence). V was clipped by 4 bases and J by 6 bases, with 12 bases between them. This CDR3 is CASSSAGYAEAFF. DNA for the CDR3: TGTGCCAGCAGTTCCGCGGGGTACGCTGAAGCTTTCTTT.

The chain recombines TRBV5-4 with TRBJ2-7; D possibly corresponds to TRBD2 (6 bases). Trimming pared 2 bases from V and 6 bases from J, leaving 6 bases between. The CDR3 covers 11 residues. Per germline, CDR1 SGHNT and CDR2 YYREEE (reference sequence). The CDR3 loop reads CASSLAGEQYF. CDR3 DNA sequence: TGTGCCAGCAGCTTAGCGGGCGAGCAGTACTTC.

This clone has a handful of counts. The V call is TRBV28, the J call TRBJ2-7, with 9 bases lining up with TRBD1. The CDR3 has 12 residues. Looked up from germline, CDR1 is MDHEN and CDR2 is SYDVKM. With V trimmed by 8 bases and J by 3 bases, 2 bases remained unmatched. For the CDR3, the DNA is TGTGCCAGCGAGACAGGGGGCTACGAGCAGTACTTC. As protein: CASETGGYEQYF.